Listed below are T cell receptor beta chains from one sample, sequenced in a study of PD-L1 blockade in urothelial cancer. Generated by immunoSEQ multiplex PCR, the TCRdb table keeps only in-frame clones and is missing some. The sample shows more than 90,000 clones, 83% of them seen only once. The sample in question was PBMCs, obtained around atezolizumab (anti-PD-L1) treatment. The receptors originated from a man aged 70-80 years with urothelial cancer. Each CDR3 is given with its conserved first and last residue. The order of the fields is D gene, clone size, J gene, V gene, CDR3 protein, CDR3 DNA. The D gene is left open where the match is weak. Size is omitted from some rows. Given values are once, few, many or a class for expanded clones.

d_gene: TRBD1
abundance: once
j_gene: TRBJ1-6
v_gene: TRBV14
CDR3aa: CASSHGRDRDYNSPLHF
CDR3nt: TGTGCCAGCAGCCATGGAAGGGACAGGGACTATAATTCACCCCTCCACTTT

d_gene: TRBD1
abundance: .
j_gene: TRBJ1-4
v_gene: TRBV5-1
CDR3aa: CASSPGTADNEKLFF
CDR3nt: TGCGCCAGCAGCCCGGGGACAGCGGATAATGAAAAACTGTTTTTT

d_gene: TRBD1
abundance: few
j_gene: TRBJ1-2
v_gene: TRBV6-1
CDR3aa: CASRALDRVSGYTF
CDR3nt: TGTGCCAGCAGAGCCTTAGACAGGGTCAGTGGCTACACCTTC

d_gene: .
abundance: .
j_gene: TRBJ2-5
v_gene: TRBV6-6
CDR3aa: CASSNRDPVQETQYF
CDR3nt: TGTGCCAGCAGTAACAGGGATCCCGTACAAGAGACCCAGTACTTC

d_gene: TRBD1
abundance: .
j_gene: TRBJ2-7
v_gene: TRBV2
CDR3aa: CASNEGTGYEQYF
CDR3nt: TGTGCCAGCAACGAGGGGACAGGGTACGAGCAGTACTTC

d_gene: .
abundance: .
j_gene: TRBJ1-1
v_gene: TRBV7-6
CDR3aa: CASSPTGNTEAFF
CDR3nt: TGTGCCAGCAGCCCCACAGGGAACACTGAAGCTTTCTTT

d_gene: .
abundance: few
j_gene: TRBJ1-2
v_gene: TRBV5-1
CDR3aa: CASSLRTDYGYTF
CDR3nt: TGCGCCAGCAGCTTGAGGACAGACTATGGCTACACCTTC

d_gene: .
abundance: once
j_gene: TRBJ2-2
v_gene: TRBV28
CDR3aa: CASAQGQGGELFF
CDR3nt: TGTGCCAGCGCACAGGGTCAAGGAGGGGAGCTGTTTTTT

d_gene: TRBD1
abundance: .
j_gene: TRBJ2-1
v_gene: TRBV7-3
CDR3aa: CASSGQGAGNEQFF
CDR3nt: TGTGCCAGCAGCGGACAGGGGGCGGGAAATGAGCAGTTCTTC

d_gene: .
abundance: .
j_gene: TRBJ2-2
v_gene: TRBV9
CDR3aa: CASSATGPRGTGELFF
CDR3nt: TGTGCCAGCAGCGCAACCGGCCCTAGAGGGACCGGGGAGCTGTTTTTT

d_gene: TRBD2
abundance: .
j_gene: TRBJ2-5
v_gene: TRBV11-2
CDR3aa: CASSPGRGVRETQYF
CDR3nt: TGTGCCAGCAGCCCTGGACGGGGGGTTAGAGAGACCCAGTACTTC

d_gene: TRBD2
abundance: .
j_gene: TRBJ2-5
v_gene: TRBV14
CDR3aa: CASSQDRGLAGVGETQYF
CDR3nt: TGTGCCAGCAGCCAAGATCGGGGACTAGCGGGAGTTGGAGAGACCCAGTACTTC

d_gene: .
abundance: .
j_gene: TRBJ2-7
v_gene: TRBV11-3
CDR3aa: CASSTTYEQYF
CDR3nt: TGTGCCAGCAGCACTACCTACGAGCAGTACTTC

d_gene: TRBD2
abundance: once
j_gene: TRBJ2-7
v_gene: TRBV28
CDR3aa: CATKVGGNEQYF
CDR3nt: TGTGCCACCAAGGTGGGGGGGAACGAGCAGTACTTC